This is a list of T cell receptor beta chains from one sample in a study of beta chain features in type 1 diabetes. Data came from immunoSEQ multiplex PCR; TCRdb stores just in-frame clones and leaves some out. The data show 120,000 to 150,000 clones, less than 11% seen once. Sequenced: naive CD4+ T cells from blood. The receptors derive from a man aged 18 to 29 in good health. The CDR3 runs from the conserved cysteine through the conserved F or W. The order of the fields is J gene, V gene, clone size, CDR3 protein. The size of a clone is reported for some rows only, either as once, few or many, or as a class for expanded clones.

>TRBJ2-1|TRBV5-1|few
CASSRDNYNEQFF
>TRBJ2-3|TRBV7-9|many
CASGLATDTQYF
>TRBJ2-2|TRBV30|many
CACTDFNTGELFF
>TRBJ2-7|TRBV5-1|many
CASSLVPGPYEQYF
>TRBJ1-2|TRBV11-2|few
CASSLDQTGPYGYTF
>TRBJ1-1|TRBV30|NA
CAWAPQGEASFF
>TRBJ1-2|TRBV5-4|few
CASSLNAGEGGGYTF
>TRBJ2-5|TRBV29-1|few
CSVDGGGGETQYF
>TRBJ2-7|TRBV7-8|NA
CASSFTTGDEQYF
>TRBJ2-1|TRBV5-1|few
CASSPRTGALNEQFF
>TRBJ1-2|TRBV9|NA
CASSPLDRGGGYTF
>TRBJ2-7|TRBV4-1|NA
CASSQRQGDEQYF
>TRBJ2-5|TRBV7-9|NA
CASSTGSPGETQYF
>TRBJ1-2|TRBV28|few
CASTLNELLGYTF
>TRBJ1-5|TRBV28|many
CASNPSRQPQHF
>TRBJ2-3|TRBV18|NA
CASSQGDYDTQYF
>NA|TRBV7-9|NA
CASSLEGTGAYEQYF
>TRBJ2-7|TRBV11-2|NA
CASSPLAGETYEQYF
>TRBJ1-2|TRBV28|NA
CASNDGVGAGGYTF
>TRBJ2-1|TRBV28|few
CASSRRTGYNEQFF
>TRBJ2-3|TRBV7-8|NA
CASSSYSSGGGYF
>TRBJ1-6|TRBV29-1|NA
CSVDRQGLDSPLHF
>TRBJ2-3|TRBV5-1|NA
CASSSTGAITDTQYF
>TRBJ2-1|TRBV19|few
CASSIAGKGNDEQFF
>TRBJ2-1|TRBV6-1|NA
CASSATSGGATYNEQFF
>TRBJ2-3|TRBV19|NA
CASSQWTGTDTQYF
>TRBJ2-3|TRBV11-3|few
CASSLGGSTDTQYF
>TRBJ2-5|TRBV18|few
CASSPPLAATAETQYF
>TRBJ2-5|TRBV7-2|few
CASSFSGGLETQYF
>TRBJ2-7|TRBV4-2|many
CASSQDADRVYEQYF
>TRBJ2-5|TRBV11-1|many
CASSRSGVETQYF
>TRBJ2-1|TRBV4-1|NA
CASSQASGGSSSYNEQFF
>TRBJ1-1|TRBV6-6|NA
CASSRTGTGYTEAFF
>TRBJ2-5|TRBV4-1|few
CASSQVFGLGVETQYF
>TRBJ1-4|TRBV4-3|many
CASSQGDRDNEKLFF
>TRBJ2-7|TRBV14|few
CASSQGLAETSYEQYF
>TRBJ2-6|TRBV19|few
CASRLIGQPGANVLTF
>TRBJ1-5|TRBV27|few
CASSLTGGAGQPQHF
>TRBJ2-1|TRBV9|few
CASSVARGNEQFF
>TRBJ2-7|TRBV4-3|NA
CASSQDSGRGQPSSYEQYF
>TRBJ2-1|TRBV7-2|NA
CASSVMGGPYNEQFF
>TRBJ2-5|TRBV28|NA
CASRKPGLAETQYF
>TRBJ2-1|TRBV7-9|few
CASSLGLAGGNEQFF
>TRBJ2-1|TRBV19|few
CASSIIVQGYNEQFF
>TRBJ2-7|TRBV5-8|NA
CASSIAAYEQYF
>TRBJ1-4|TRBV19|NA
CASSRGHEKLFF
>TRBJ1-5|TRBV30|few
CAWSDRVEQPQHF